Shown below are 20 T cell receptor beta chains from a single sample sequenced in a study of T cells after posttransplantation cyclophosphamide. Profiled with immunoSEQ multiplex PCR; TCRdb holds only in-frame clones, not every one. The sample counts 44,000 or so clones, none seen once; the ten largest own 2.2%. Sequencing was performed on PBMCs. The receptor set was obtained from a man between 35 and 55 years old in good health, CMV-negative, and a related stem cell transplant donor.

The sample holds many counts of this clone. The chain joins TRBV10-3 to TRBJ2-3; maybe TRBD2 (6 bases). The CDR3 length is 13 residues. V shed 6 bases and J shed 4 bases, with 11 bases lying between them. From germline, CDR1 is ENHRY and CDR2 SYGVKD. The CDR3 sequence is CAIRGGTPDTQYF. The CDR3 coding sequence is TGTGCCATCAGGGGCGGGACCCCAGATACGCAGTATTTT.

This clone was observed at least ten times. The CDR3 nucleotides are TGTGCCAGCAGTGATTACAGGGTCGGAAACACCATATATTTT. This encodes CASSDYRVGNTIYF. The genes are TRBV6-1 and TRBJ1-3, with D possibly being TRBD1 (6 bases). Deletions cut 3 bases from V and 4 bases from J, with 10 bases between. Germline values: CDR1 MNHNS, CDR2 SASEGT. The CDR3 covers 14 residues.

This clone was detected many times. The rearrangement joins TRBV7-6 to TRBJ1-1; 9 positions agree with TRBD1. The CDR3 covers 14 residues. V shed 5 bases and J 1 base; nucleotides not matched to a gene: 2. Germline V gene data show CDR1 as SGHVS and CDR2 as FNYEAQ. The CDR3 bases are TGTGCCAGCAGCCCGGGACAGGGGAACACTGAAGCTTTCTTT. It encodes CASSPGQGNTEAFF.

This clone was observed at least ten times. V is TRBV7-9 and J is TRBJ1-1, with 11 bases that match TRBD1. This CDR3 is 12 amino acids long. J lost 6 bases, V lost 6 bases, and 0 bases had no gene match. In germline, CDR1 is SEHNR, CDR2 FQNEAQ (reference sequence). The CDR3 region has the DNA TGTGCCAGCAGGGGACAGGGGGCTGAAGCTTTCTTT. It translates to CASRGQGAEAFF.

This clone was seen repeatedly, ten times or more. The chain recombines TRBV4-2 with TRBJ2-7; 10 positions match TRBD2. The germline V gene has CDR1 LGHNA and CDR2 YNFKEQ. Losses at the gene ends were 0 bases for V and 3 bases for J; bases not matched to a gene: 5. The CDR3 is 16 amino acids. DNA for the CDR3: TGTGCCAGCAGCCAAGAGCTAGCGGGAGCGAACTACGAGCAGTACTTC. It is translated as CASSQELAGANYEQYF.

Ten or more counts support this clone. This sequence joins TRBV6-1 and TRBJ2-1; the match to TRBD1 covers 8 bases. V gave up 7 bases and J gave up 3 bases; unmatched junction bases: 5. The V gene's germline CDR1 is MNHNS and CDR2 SASEGT. CDR3 length: 14 amino acids. Here the CDR3 DNA reads TGTGCCAGCATTAGGGGACAGGTCTACAATGAGCAGTTCTTC. This codes for CASIRGQVYNEQFF.

In its sample, this clone was seen many times. The chain joins TRBV2 to TRBJ2-2; D is unclear. Germline values: CDR1 SNHLY, CDR2 FYNNEI. The CDR3 spans 14 residues. The V gene lost 8 bases and the J gene lost 0 bases, with 10 bases spanning the gap. The CDR3 loop is CASGPGSNTGELFF. CDR3 in DNA: TGTGCCAGCGGCCCCGGGTCGAACACCGGGGAGCTGTTTTTT.

In this sample, this clone turned up many times. The chain uses TRBV7-2 and TRBJ2-1; TRBD2 aligns across 7 bases. Germline lookup yields CDR1 SGHTA and CDR2 FQGNSA. V was pared by 3 bases and J by 9 bases, with 5 bases of the junction left unmatched. CDR3 length: 13 amino acids. CDR3 DNA: TGTGCCAGCAGCTTCCTGACGGGGGGTGAGCAGTTCTTC. This gives the protein CASSFLTGGEQFF.

Many counts were recorded for this clone. The chain links TRBV7-3 to TRBJ1-1; 10 positions agree with TRBD1. CDR3 length: 15 amino acids. The V gene end was trimmed by 2 bases and the J gene end by 3 bases; junction bases not matched to a gene: 3. The V gene's germline CDR1 is SGHTA and CDR2 FQGTGA. CDR3 region: CASSLDRGRDTEAFF. Written as DNA, the CDR3 is TGTGCCAGCAGCTTAGACAGGGGGCGCGACACTGAAGCTTTCTTT.

This clone was recorded at least ten times. This rearrangement joins TRBV19 to TRBJ2-5; D not certain. V was shortened by 3 bases and J by 1 base, with 6 bases between the two germline ends. CDR1 and CDR2 (germline): LNHDA, SQIVND (reference sequence). The length of the CDR3 is 13 residues. CDR3 protein: CASSIGPQETQYF. The CDR3 DNA sequence: TGTGCCAGTAGTATTGGCCCCCAAGAGACCCAGTACTTC.

Many counts were recorded for this clone. The chain carries TRBV11-2 and TRBJ2-7; 8 nucleotides match TRBD2. In germline, CDR1 is SGHAT, CDR2 FQNNGV. With V trimmed by 4 bases and J by 6 bases, 11 bases remained unmatched. The CDR3 has 15 amino acids. This chain's CDR3 is CASSSRAGDLGEQYF. CDR3 nucleotides: TGTGCCAGCAGCTCCAGAGCGGGGGACCTGGGCGAGCAGTACTTC.

This clone was counted ten times or more. This sequence joins TRBV19 and TRBJ1-1; possibly TRBD1 for D (5 bases). The CDR3 is 16 residues long. Trimming left V 4 bases short and J 0 bases short, with 15 bases between. Germline V gene sequence: CDR1 LNHDA, CDR2 SQIVND (reference sequence). The CDR3: CASSTPFRVVNTEAFF. CDR3 coding DNA: TGTGCCAGTAGTACTCCTTTCAGGGTGGTGAACACTGAAGCTTTCTTT.

This clone was observed at least ten times. J is TRBJ2-1 and V is TRBV15; 9 bases are a match to TRBD1. The length of the CDR3 is 15 residues. Germline values: CDR1 LNHNV, CDR2 YYDKDF (reference sequence). V lost 1 base, J lost 9 bases, and 7 bases stayed unmatched. The CDR3: CATSRASQGATEQFF. The CDR3, as DNA: TGTGCCACCAGCAGAGCATCACAGGGGGCGACTGAGCAGTTCTTC.

In this sample, this clone turned up many times. The chain couples TRBV19 to TRBJ1-5; a weak D match, TRBD1 (5 bases). Trimming shortened V by 5 bases and J by 1 base, and 15 bases separated the two germline ends. Germline V lookup: CDR1 LNHDA, CDR2 SQIVND (reference sequence). The CDR3 runs to 16 residues. The CDR3 region is CASSASAGGSNQPQHF. CDR3 DNA sequence: TGTGCCAGTAGTGCCTCGGCCGGGGGAAGCAATCAGCCCCAGCATTTT.

This clone was seen at least ten times. Sequence at one end of the junction differs from germline and may be a read error. This chain connects TRBV5-6 to TRBJ2-7, with 8 nucleotides matching TRBD1. Germline CDR1 and CDR2: SGHDT and YYEEEE. CDR3 size: 13 residues. This CDR3 reads CASSLDRAYEQYF. For the CDR3, the DNA is TGTGCCAGCAGTTTGGACAGGGCCTACGAGCAGTACTTC. Variable domain in full (rest from reference TRBV5-6 and TRBJ2-7): DAGVTQSPTHLIKTRGQQVTLRCSPKSGHDTVSWYQQALGQGPQFIFQYYEEEERQRGNFPDRFSGHQFPNYSSELNVNALLLGDSALYLCASSLDRAYEQYFGPGTRLTVT.

This clone was seen ten or more times. This chain joins TRBV5-4 and TRBJ2-7; D gene ambiguous. Germline V gene sequence: CDR1 SGHNT, CDR2 YYREEE (reference sequence). The CDR3 has 14 amino acids. V was cut by 0 bases and J by 5 bases, with 12 bases left in between. This CDR3 reads CASSLVGEGNEQYF. CDR3 nucleotides: TGTGCCAGCAGCTTGGTCGGAGAAGGAAACGAGCAGTACTTC.

This clone occurred many times. This chain connects TRBV28 to TRBJ2-2, with TRBD2 as a possible D gene (6 bases). Trimming stripped 3 bases from V and 5 bases from J, with 13 bases between. The germline V gene has CDR1 MDHEN and CDR2 SYDVKM. The CDR3 is 15 amino acids. CDR3 sequence (DNA): TGTGCCAGCAGTTTTACGGGAGTGTATACCGGGGAGCTGTTTTTT. Translated: CASSFTGVYTGELFF.

This clone was found many times. The rearrangement uses TRBV19 and TRBJ2-2; 8 positions match TRBD1. Germline assignment: CDR1 LNHDA and CDR2 SQIVND (reference sequence). Losses at the gene ends were 5 bases for V and 6 bases for J; bases not matched to a gene: 11. The CDR3 loop spans 16 amino acids. In DNA, the CDR3 is TGTGCCAGTAGTCTCGGACAGGGTGGTGTATCCGGGGAGCTGTTTTTT. Translation: CASSLGQGGVSGELFF.

This clone showed up many times. The chain is built from TRBV28 and TRBJ1-2; D is perhaps TRBD1 (5 bases). Per germline, CDR1 MDHEN and CDR2 SYDVKM. The CDR3 totals 14 residues. The V and J ends lost 6 bases and 2 bases respectively, with 13 bases between them. The CDR3 region has the DNA TGTGCCAGCAGGCCCGCGACAGCAAACTATGGCTACACCTTC. Its translation: CASRPATANYGYTF.

This clone was picked up many times. The chain uses TRBV7-9 and TRBJ2-3; D perhaps matches TRBD1 (5 bases). Germline V gene sequence: CDR1 SEHNR, CDR2 FQNEAQ (reference sequence). Trimming pared 2 bases from V and 0 bases from J, leaving 9 bases between. The CDR3 runs to 15 residues. The CDR3 reads CASSLRQPSTDTQYF. CDR3 coding DNA: TGTGCCAGCAGCTTACGACAGCCAAGCACAGATACGCAGTATTTT.